This passage covers 25 T cell receptor beta chains from one sample sequenced in a study of blood T cell repertoires in COVID-19. Measured with immunoSEQ multiplex PCR; TCRdb has only the in-frame clones, and not every one. The sample consists of some 370,000 clones, roughly 90% of them appearing once. Sequencing was done on a sample of peripheral blood. The source is a man aged 40-55 years with acute or convalescent COVID-19.

The chain recombines TRBV19 with TRBJ2-7, with D maybe TRBD2 (6 bases). Trimming took 0 bases from V and 7 from J, leaving 10 bases between them. The CDR3 is made up of 13 amino acids. Germline-derived CDR1 and CDR2 are LNHDA and SQIVND (reference sequence). CDR3 amino acids: CASSIEGGLEQYF. The DNA of the CDR3 is TGTGCCAGTAGTATAGAGGGGGGTCTGGAGCAGTACTTC.

This rearrangement joins TRBV7-2 to TRBJ1-4; the match to TRBD1 covers 10 bases. In germline, CDR1 is SGHTA, CDR2 FQGNSA. This CDR3 region has 17 residues. V shed 5 bases and J 4 bases; nucleotides not matched to a gene: 10. The CDR3 region is CASSVPRQGADNEKLFF. The CDR3 DNA reads as TGTGCCAGCAGCGTCCCGAGACAGGGGGCGGATAATGAAAAACTGTTTTTT.

The chain combines TRBV7-8 with TRBJ2-1; 11 positions agree with TRBD2. V dropped 2 bases and J dropped 4; count of bases not matched to a gene: 13. This CDR3 contains 19 residues. The germline gives CDR1 SGHVS, CDR2 FQNEAQ. As DNA, the CDR3 is TGTGCCAGCAGCTTATACCCCCGGGTCCCTAGCGGGAGGTACAATGAGCAGTTCTTC. Its translation is CASSLYPRVPSGRYNEQFF.

V is TRBV19 and J is TRBJ2-1, with 9 bases identical to TRBD1. CDR3 length equals 16 residues. V lost 1 base, J lost 4 bases, and 5 bases stayed unmatched. The germline gives CDR1 LNHDA, CDR2 SQIVND (reference sequence). The CDR3 spells CASSIGGTGSYNEQFF. In DNA form, the CDR3 reads TGTGCCAGTAGTATAGGCGGGACAGGGTCGTACAATGAGCAGTTCTTC.

This clone was counted a single time. The chain links TRBV19 to TRBJ2-3, with a tentative D call TRBD2 (6 bases). Trimming stripped 5 bases from V and 6 bases from J, with 21 bases between. The length of the CDR3 is 16 residues. The germline gives CDR1 LNHDA, CDR2 SQIVND (reference sequence). The CDR3 loop reads CASSPEGRGGRDTQYF. The CDR3, as DNA: TGTGCCAGTAGTCCCGAGGGGCGGGGAGGTAGGGATACGCAGTATTTT.

The V gene is TRBV5-1, the J gene TRBJ2-2, with 8 positions matching TRBD1. This CDR3 has 16 residues. Germline V gives CDR1 SGHRS, CDR2 YFSETQ. With 4 bases clipped from V and 0 bases from J, the junction kept 5 bases outside the gene matches. CDR3 coding DNA: TGCGCCAGCAGCCCGCCGGGACAGGCGAACACCGGGGAGCTGTTTTTT. Translated, it gives CASSPPGQANTGELFF.

A few counts support this clone. The V gene is TRBV29-1, the J gene TRBJ1-1, with D perhaps TRBD1 (5 bases). CDR1 is SQVTM, CDR2 ANQGSEA, per germline. The germline V and J ends were trimmed by 4 bases and 4 bases, with 10 bases remaining between them. The length of the CDR3 is 12 residues. DNA of the CDR3: TGCAGCGTTGCCTCAGGGTCCACTGAAGCTTTCTTT. It encodes CSVASGSTEAFF.

V gene TRBV5-4 combines with J gene TRBJ2-7; D not resolved. V was pared by 0 bases and J by 3 bases, with 10 bases between. The length of the CDR3 is 14 residues. CDR1 is SGHNT, CDR2 YYREEE, per germline (reference sequence). Written as DNA, the CDR3 is TGTGCCAGCAGCTTGGGCCCGACGGGCTACGAGCAGTACTTC. This gives the protein CASSLGPTGYEQYF.

The chain employs TRBV5-4 and TRBJ1-1, with D unclear. The CDR3 covers 15 residues. Trimming took off 0 bases at V and 3 bases at J, with 12 bases between the two ends. Germline V gene sequence: CDR1 SGHNT, CDR2 YYREEE (reference sequence). The CDR3 reads CASSLDGVRYTEAFF. The CDR3 region has the DNA TGTGCCAGCAGCTTGGACGGGGTCCGCTACACTGAAGCTTTCTTT.

V and J are TRBV5-1 and TRBJ1-1; 8 bases align to TRBD1. CDR1 is SGHRS and CDR2 is YFSETQ in the germline V gene. V gave up 5 bases and J gave up 0 bases; unmatched junction bases: 9. This CDR3 comprises 16 residues. Here the CDR3 DNA reads TGCGCCAGCAGAACCGGGACAGGATACATGAACACTGAAGCTTTCTTT. Residues: CASRTGTGYMNTEAFF. The complete variable domain, with remaining parts taken from reference TRBV5-1 and TRBJ1-1, reads KAGVTQTPRYLIKTRGQQVTLSCSPISGHRSVSWYQQTPGQGLQFLFEYFSETQRNKGNFPGRFSGRQFSNSRSEMNVSTLELGDSALYLCASRTGTGYMNTEAFFGQGTRLTVV.

A single count supports this clone. The rearrangement uses TRBV18 and TRBJ2-1; weak D call: TRBD2 (5 bases). Germline CDR1 is KGHSH and CDR2 is LQKENI. V lost 1 base to trimming and J lost 1 base, with 11 bases between them. The CDR3 length is 16 residues. Written as DNA, the CDR3 is TGTGCCAGCTCACCACGGACTGTTTTTTCCTACAATGAGCAGTTCTTC. It is translated as CASSPRTVFSYNEQFF.

This chain joins TRBV27 and TRBJ2-2; the match to TRBD2 covers 9 bases. Looked up from germline, CDR1 is MNHEY and CDR2 is SMNVEV (reference sequence). Losses at the gene ends were 5 bases for V and 2 bases for J; bases not matched to a gene: 6. This CDR3 has 16 residues. In nucleotides, the CDR3 is TGTGCCAGCAGTACTCATAGCGGGAGAAACACCGGGGAGCTGTTTTTT. Residues: CASSTHSGRNTGELFF.

The CDR3 is CASSYRGTPGNTIYF. The CDR3 DNA reads TGTGCCAGCAGTTACAGAGGGACACCCGGAAACACCATATATTTT. This rearrangement joins TRBV27 to TRBJ1-3; a possible D gene is TRBD1 (6 bases). Per the germline V gene, CDR1 is MNHEY and CDR2 is SMNVEV (reference sequence). V was pared by 4 bases and J by 4 bases, with 14 bases between. CDR3 size: 15 residues.

The V call is TRBV4-1, the J call TRBJ2-7; TRBD2 agrees at 8 bases. This CDR3 contains 14 residues. Germline values: CDR1 MGHRA, CDR2 YSYEKL. The trim removed 3 bases at V and 4 bases at J, leaving 5 bases unmatched. Written as DNA, the CDR3 is TGCGCCAGCAGCCACCTGACTAGCGCGTACGAGCAGTACTTC. Its protein product is CASSHLTSAYEQYF.

This clone was observed once. The chain combines TRBV6-1 with TRBJ1-1; D is uncertain. This CDR3 has 13 amino acids. Germline V lookup: CDR1 MNHNS, CDR2 SASEGT. With 2 bases removed from V and 0 bases from J, the gap between germline ends came to 4 bases. CDR3 in DNA: TGTGCCAGCAGTGAATTCATGAACACTGAAGCTTTCTTT. It encodes CASSEFMNTEAFF.

This chain links TRBV4-1 with TRBJ1-1; 7 bases map to TRBD1. CDR1 is MGHRA and CDR2 is YSYEKL in the germline V gene. V trimming: 4 bases; J trimming: 3 bases; junction bases outside the gene matches: 5. This CDR3 contains 14 residues. CDR3 protein: CASSPSRGYTEAFF. The CDR3 DNA sequence: TGCGCCAGCAGCCCTTCCAGGGGGTACACTGAAGCTTTCTTT.

The chain couples TRBV4-3 to TRBJ2-7; 8 bases align to TRBD1. Germline values: CDR1 LGHNA, CDR2 YSLEER. CDR3 size: 16 residues. With 0 bases clipped from V and 5 bases from J, the junction kept 9 bases outside the gene matches. This chain's CDR3 is CASSQDQWQGADEQYF. The CDR3, as DNA: TGCGCCAGCAGCCAAGATCAGTGGCAGGGGGCCGACGAGCAGTACTTC.

This chain links TRBV14 with TRBJ2-7; D might be TRBD1 (6 bases). The CDR3 loop spans 12 amino acids. Trimming shortened V by 6 bases and J by 4 bases, and 10 bases separated the two germline ends. From germline, CDR1 is SGHDN and CDR2 FVKESK. The CDR3 DNA sequence: TGTGCCAGCAGTCGGACAGCTTACGAGCAGTACTTC. Translating it yields CASSRTAYEQYF.

The chain couples TRBV5-4 to TRBJ2-1, with D possibly TRBD1 on 6 matching bases. Germline V gives CDR1 SGHNT, CDR2 YYREEE (reference sequence). The germline V and J ends were trimmed by 1 base and 15 bases, with 17 bases remaining between them. The CDR3 length is 13 residues. The CDR3 sequence: CASSLFVRGRSFF. The CDR3 coding sequence is TGTGCCAGCAGCTTGTTTGTCAGGGGACGGTCGTTCTTC.

This rearrangement joins TRBV6-1 to TRBJ2-7; 11 nucleotides agree with TRBD1. V dropped 2 bases and J dropped 2; count of bases not matched to a gene: 2. The germline V gene encodes CDR1 MNHNS and CDR2 SASEGT. The CDR3 consists of 15 residues. CDR3 residues: CASSEWDRGTYEQYF. In nucleotides, the CDR3 is TGTGCCAGCAGTGAATGGGACAGGGGGACCTACGAGCAGTACTTC.

The chain uses TRBV25-1 and TRBJ1-6; tentative D call: TRBD1 (6 bases). CDR1 is MGHDK, CDR2 SYGVNS, per germline. V was clipped by 1 base and J by 7 bases, with 20 bases between them. The CDR3 consists of 18 residues. The DNA of the CDR3 is TGTGCCAGCAGTGAATTGACAGGAAAAGGAGACTGGAATTCACCCCTCCACTTT. Protein product: CASSELTGKGDWNSPLHF.

The CDR3 DNA is TGTGCCAGCAGTTTATCACTCAGGGGTGAGACCCAGTACTTC. Translated: CASSLSLRGETQYF. J is TRBJ2-5 and V is TRBV27; D is possibly TRBD1 (6 bases). With 0 bases removed from V and 5 bases from J, the gap between germline ends came to 10 bases. Germline V gene lookup returns CDR1 MNHEY and CDR2 SMNVEV (reference sequence). The CDR3 covers 14 residues.

The rearrangement links TRBV2 to TRBJ2-3; D may be TRBD2 (5 bases). The length of the CDR3 is 15 residues. V was pared by 7 bases and J by 2 bases, with 16 bases between. Looked up from germline, CDR1 is SNHLY and CDR2 is FYNNEI. DNA of the CDR3: TGTGCCAGCATCCCTCCCGGGGTAAACACAGATACGCAGTATTTT. The encoded protein is CASIPPGVNTDTQYF.

V and J are TRBV28 and TRBJ2-5; a possible D gene is TRBD2 (7 bases). Trimming took 2 bases from V and 2 from J, leaving 12 bases between them. CDR3 length: 15 residues. Germline V CDR1 and CDR2: MDHEN, SYDVKM. CDR3 protein: CASSLTGGLQETQYF. The CDR3 DNA follows: TGTGCCAGCAGTTTAACGGGGGGCCTGCAAGAGACCCAGTACTTC. Together with reference TRBV28 and TRBJ2-5, the CDR3 gives the full variable domain: DVKVTQSSRYLVKRTGEKVFLECVQDMDHENMFWYRQDPGLGLRLIYFSYDVKMKEKGDIPEGYSVSREKKERFSLILESASTNQTSMYLCASSLTGGLQETQYFGPGTRLLVL.

This chain connects TRBV5-8 to TRBJ1-4; 8 bases align to TRBD1. V trimming: 4 bases; J trimming: 5 bases; junction bases outside the gene matches: 7. The CDR3 is 15 amino acids. CDR1 is SGHTS, CDR2 YDEGEE, per germline. The chain's CDR3 is CASSATTGGNEKLFF. In DNA form, the CDR3 reads TGTGCCAGCAGCGCGACTACAGGGGGAAATGAAAAACTGTTTTTT.